Shown below are 25 T cell receptor beta chains from a single sample sequenced in a study of blood T cell repertoires in COVID-19 (TCRdb year 2020). Library construction relied on the immunoSEQ multiplex PCR assay. TCRdb carries this immuneACCESS record with in-frame sequences only. Its versions omit some clonotypes, under half of them owing to an unresolved V gene in the studies checked, with the rest unexplained. The sample table contains about 250,000 clones; only one count was recorded for approximately 88% of them. Around 6.3% of the sample is taken by the ten largest. Sequencing used peripheral blood. The receptors were gathered from a woman in her 30s with COVID-19, enrolled during active disease.

The chain carries TRBV4-3 and TRBJ2-7, with D possibly matching TRBD2 (5 bases). This CDR3 is built from 16 residues. V lost 4 bases and J 0 bases, leaving 16 bases between the germline ends. Germline loops: CDR1 LGHNA, CDR2 YSLEER. The CDR3 sequence is CASSPNTRLLSYEQYF. The CDR3, as DNA: TGCGCCAGCAGCCCCAACACCCGACTACTCTCCTACGAGCAGTACTTC.

This clone was seen only once. The gene calls are TRBV2 and TRBJ1-5; 7 nucleotides agree with TRBD1. This CDR3 is 14 amino acids long. Germline assignment: CDR1 SNHLY and CDR2 FYNNEI. V trimming: 5 bases; J trimming: 2 bases; junction bases outside the gene matches: 3. The CDR3 DNA is TGTGCCAGCAGTACAGGGGTTGGCAATCAGCCCCAGCATTTT. It codes for CASSTGVGNQPQHF. Based on the CDR3 plus reference TRBV2 and TRBJ1-5, the full variable domain is EPEVTQTPSHQVTQMGQEVILRCVPISNHLYFYWYRQILGQKVEFLVSFYNNEISEKSEIFDDQFSVERPDGSNFTLKIRSTKLEDSAMYFCASSTGVGNQPQHFGDGTRLSIL.

The chain has TRBV7-6 and TRBJ2-2, with 9 positions matching TRBD2. Germline CDR1 reads SGHVS; CDR2 reads FNYEAQ. The junction had 5 bases not matched to a gene; V was cut back by 5 bases and J by 4 bases. The CDR3 covers 15 residues. The CDR3 reads CASSPLAGTTGELFF. Here the CDR3 DNA reads TGTGCCAGCAGCCCGCTAGCGGGAACCACCGGGGAGCTGTTTTTT.

The chain has TRBV9 and TRBJ1-5; TRBD1 might be the D (6 bases). CDR1 SGDLS and CDR2 YYNGEE come from the germline V gene. V was shortened by 0 bases and J by 5 bases, with 9 bases between the two germline ends. The CDR3 consists of 14 residues. CDR3 sequence (DNA): TGTGCCAGCAGCGTAGGCAGGGGACATCAGCCCCAGCATTTT. It yields the protein CASSVGRGHQPQHF.

The V gene is TRBV4-2, the J gene TRBJ2-3, with unresolved D. The CDR3 runs to 16 residues. Germline CDR1 LGHNA, CDR2 YNFKEQ. Trimming cost V 1 base and J 3 bases, with 14 bases left between them. For the CDR3, the DNA is TGTGCCAGCAGCCAAGGTATGAGTACCCCTACAGATACGCAGTATTTT. Its protein product is CASSQGMSTPTDTQYF.

This sequence joins TRBV19 and TRBJ1-4; weak D call: TRBD1 (5 bases). Trimming took off 0 bases at V and 8 bases at J, with 13 bases between the two ends. Germline CDR1 is LNHDA and CDR2 is SQIVND (reference sequence). The CDR3 has 15 residues. The CDR3 spells CASSIDRGVGEKLFF. The CDR3, as DNA: TGTGCCAGTAGTATAGATCGGGGGGTCGGGGAAAAACTGTTTTTT.

This rearrangement joins TRBV7-9 to TRBJ1-4; TRBD1 agrees at 10 bases. This CDR3 is built from 14 residues. Germline trimming cut 5 bases from V and 7 bases from J; bases unmatched to any gene: 4. Germline CDR1 is SEHNR and CDR2 is FQNEAQ (reference sequence). The DNA of the CDR3 is TGTGCCAGCAGCCCGACAGGGGGCCTTGAAAAACTGTTTTTT. Translated, it gives CASSPTGGLEKLFF.

The chain employs TRBV5-1 and TRBJ1-3, with D uncertain. Trimming took 2 bases from V and 0 from J, leaving 6 bases between them. Germline V gene data show CDR1 as SGHRS and CDR2 as YFSETQ. The CDR3 is made up of 14 amino acids. The DNA of the CDR3 is TGCGCCAGCAGCTTCGGGGACTCTGGAAACACCATATATTTT. It specifies CASSFGDSGNTIYF.

The rearrangement links TRBV21-1 to TRBJ2-7; the D call in the table, TRBD1, was not verified against the DNA. TRBV21-1 is annotated as a pseudogene. CDR3 length equals 13 residues. The CDR3 nucleotides are TGTGCCAGCAGCGACCGGGACAGCTACGAGCAGTACGTC. Translated: CASSDRDSYEQYV.

This clone appeared a single time. The rearrangement joins TRBV13 to TRBJ1-1, with D possibly TRBD1 on 5 matching bases. Germline CDR1 PRHDT, CDR2 FYEKMQ (reference sequence). This CDR3 spans 16 amino acids. V gave up 1 base and J gave up 1 base, with 13 bases separating them. CDR3 DNA: TGTGCCAGCAGCTTAGCGGAGGGGCGGGCGAACACTGAAGCTTTCTTT. It yields the protein CASSLAEGRANTEAFF.

This clone has a single count. The V gene is TRBV7-9, the J gene TRBJ1-2; D perhaps matches TRBD1 (5 bases). The CDR3 runs to 14 residues. Trimming removed 4 bases from V and 8 bases from J, with 17 bases in between. CDR1 SEHNR and CDR2 FQNEAQ come from the germline V gene (reference sequence). The CDR3: CASSSAEGTAGYTF. In nucleotides, the CDR3 is TGTGCCAGCAGCTCAGCGGAGGGGACGGCCGGCTACACCTTC. The variable domain in full, completed from reference TRBV7-9 and TRBJ1-2, reads DTGVSQNPRHKITKRGQNVTFRCDPISEHNRLYWYRQTLGQGPEFLTYFQNEAQLEKSRLLSDRFSAERPKGSFSTLEIQRTEQGDSAMYLCASSSAEGTAGYTFGSGTRLTVV.

This chain links TRBV7-9 with TRBJ2-7; TRBD1 matches 8 bases. V lost 3 bases, J lost 7 bases, and 5 bases stayed unmatched. The CDR3 is made up of 13 amino acids. Germline CDR1 and CDR2: SEHNR and FQNEAQ (reference sequence). The CDR3 nucleotides read TGTGCCAGCAGCTTTTCCGGACAGGGAGAGCAGTACTTC. Its protein is CASSFSGQGEQYF.

This chain uses TRBV7-2 with TRBJ1-1; D remains ambiguous. The ends were cut back, 3 bases at V and 5 bases at J, with 7 bases in the middle. This CDR3 region has 12 residues. Germline V gene data show CDR1 as SGHTA and CDR2 as FQGNSA. The CDR3 loop is CASSFRTTEAFF. CDR3 DNA: TGTGCCAGCAGCTTCCGAACAACTGAAGCTTTCTTT.

V is TRBV7-9 and J is TRBJ2-3; D not certain. Germline lookup yields CDR1 SEHNR and CDR2 FQNEAQ (reference sequence). This CDR3 contains 13 residues. V lost 1 base and J lost 6, with 8 bases in between. Here the CDR3 reads CASSLEPMDTQYF. The CDR3 nucleotides are TGTGCCAGCAGCTTAGAGCCAATGGATACGCAGTATTTT.

The chain is built from TRBV13 and TRBJ2-7, with 10 nucleotides matching TRBD1. In germline, CDR1 is PRHDT, CDR2 FYEKMQ (reference sequence). After removal of 2 bases from V and 7 bases from J, the junction contained 5 bases not matched to a gene. This CDR3 region has 14 residues. The CDR3 sequence is CASSLLGTGAEQYF. The CDR3 nucleotides read TGTGCCAGCAGCTTACTAGGGACAGGGGCTGAGCAGTACTTC. Looking up the rest from reference TRBV13 and TRBJ2-7 gives the full variable domain: AAGVIQSPRHLIKEKRETATLKCYPIPRHDTVYWYQQGPGQDPQFLISFYEKMQSDKGSIPDRFSAQQFSDYHSELNMSSLELGDSALYFCASSLLGTGAEQYFGPGTRLTVT.

The gene calls are TRBV11-2 and TRBJ2-3; the match to TRBD2 covers 7 bases. The CDR3 is 15 amino acids. The germline gives CDR1 SGHAT, CDR2 FQNNGV. V was pared by 5 bases and J by 0 bases, with 5 bases of the junction left unmatched. The CDR3 is CASSRDYYSTDTQYF. The DNA for the CDR3 is TGTGCCAGCAGCCGGGACTACTATAGCACAGATACGCAGTATTTT.

The chain combines TRBV27 with TRBJ2-4; D possibly corresponds to TRBD1 (6 bases). Germline values: CDR1 MNHEY, CDR2 SMNVEV (reference sequence). This CDR3 spans 16 amino acids. Trimming removed 6 bases at V and 3 bases at J, with 18 bases between. In nucleotides, the CDR3 is TGTGCCAGCAGCCCCCAGGGGCTGGTTGGCAAAAACATTCAGTACTTC. It translates to CASSPQGLVGKNIQYF.

The chain recombines TRBV6-2 or TRBV6-3 with TRBJ2-2; 14 bases are shared with TRBD2. V lost 5 bases to trimming and J lost 1 base; unmatched junction nucleotides: 6. The CDR3 length is 18 residues. CDR1 and CDR2 from the germline V gene are MNHEY and SVGEGT. Here the CDR3 DNA reads TGTGCCAGCAGTCAAAAGGGACTAGCGGGAGTGAACACCGGGGAGCTGTTTTTT. This codes for CASSQKGLAGVNTGELFF.

The J gene is TRBJ2-3, the V gene TRBV5-8, with TRBD2 identical over 13 bases. This CDR3 has 16 amino acids. V trimming: 4 bases; J trimming: 4 bases; junction bases outside the gene matches: 6. Per the germline V gene, CDR1 is SGHTS and CDR2 is YDEGEE. CDR3 DNA sequence: TGTGCCAGCAGCCCCGGGACTAGCGGGGCTGCAGATACGCAGTATTTT. Residues: CASSPGTSGAADTQYF.

The rearrangement links TRBV7-9 to TRBJ2-2, with D unclear. Germline-derived CDR1 and CDR2 are SEHNR and FQNEAQ (reference sequence). Trimming stripped 2 bases from V and 3 bases from J, with 4 bases between. This CDR3 has 13 amino acids. CDR3 protein: CASSLRDTGELFF. CDR3 nucleotides: TGTGCCAGCAGCTTACGGGACACCGGGGAGCTGTTTTTT.

This clone was seen a few times. The rearrangement uses TRBV10-1 and TRBJ2-3; D is possibly TRBD2 (5 bases). The length of the CDR3 is 13 residues. Germline CDR1 is WNHNN and CDR2 is SYGVQD (reference sequence). Trimming cost V 10 bases and J 0 bases, with 11 bases left between them. The chain's CDR3 is CATEAASTDTQYF. CDR3 coding DNA: TGCGCCACCGAAGCGGCTAGCACAGATACGCAGTATTTT.

The chain recombines TRBV10-1 with TRBJ2-1; TRBD1 matches 9 bases. CDR3 size: 15 residues. Germline V gives CDR1 WNHNN, CDR2 SYGVQD (reference sequence). Germline trimming cut 1 base from V and 7 bases from J; bases unmatched to any gene: 5. The CDR3 reads CASSEYGTGRNEQFF. The CDR3, as DNA: TGCGCCAGCAGTGAGTATGGGACAGGGCGGAATGAGCAGTTCTTC.

The chain joins TRBV27 to TRBJ1-2; D gene uncertain. Germline assignment: CDR1 MNHEY and CDR2 SMNVEV (reference sequence). This CDR3 region has 14 residues. V lost 6 bases and J lost 1, with 12 bases in between. The CDR3 protein is CASSLVSSNYGYTF. In DNA form, the CDR3 reads TGTGCCAGCAGCCTCGTCTCGAGTAACTATGGCTACACCTTC.

V is TRBV5-5 and J is TRBJ1-1, with D possibly being TRBD1 (5 bases). The CDR3 runs to 14 residues. V was trimmed by 0 bases and J by 4 bases, leaving 10 bases between them. CDR1 and CDR2 from the germline V gene are SGHKS and YYEKEE (reference sequence). This CDR3 is CASSLAGGGTEAFF. In nucleotides, the CDR3 is TGTGCCAGCAGCTTGGCGGGGGGGGGCACTGAAGCTTTCTTT. Based on the CDR3 plus reference TRBV5-5 and TRBJ1-1, the full variable domain is DAGVTQSPTHLIKTRGQQVTLRCSPISGHKSVSWYQQVLGQGPQFIFQYYEKEERGRGNFPDRFSARQFPNYSSELNVNALLLGDSALYLCASSLAGGGTEAFFGQGTRLTVV.

This chain links TRBV2 with TRBJ2-7; 7 nucleotides align to TRBD1. Trimming took 3 bases from V and 7 from J; bases not matched to a gene: 9. The germline gives CDR1 SNHLY, CDR2 FYNNEI. The CDR3 covers 14 residues. CDR3 in DNA: TGTGCCAGCAGTGAGATACAGGGGACGGGGGAGCAGTACTTC. It encodes CASSEIQGTGEQYF. The full variable domain, its missing parts supplied by reference TRBV2 and TRBJ2-7, is EPEVTQTPSHQVTQMGQEVILRCVPISNHLYFYWYRQILGQKVEFLVSFYNNEISEKSEIFDDQFSVERPDGSNFTLKIRSTKLEDSAMYFCASSEIQGTGEQYFGPGTRLTVT.